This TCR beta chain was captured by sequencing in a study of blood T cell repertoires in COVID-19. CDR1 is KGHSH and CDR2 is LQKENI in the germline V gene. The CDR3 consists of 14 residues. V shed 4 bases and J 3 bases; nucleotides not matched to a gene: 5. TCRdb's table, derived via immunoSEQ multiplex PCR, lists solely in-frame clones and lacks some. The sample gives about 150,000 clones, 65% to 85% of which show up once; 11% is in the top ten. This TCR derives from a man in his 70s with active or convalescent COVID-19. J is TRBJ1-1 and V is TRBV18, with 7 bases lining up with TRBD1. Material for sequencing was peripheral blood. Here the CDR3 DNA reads TGTGCCAGCTCACAGGGGGCGTGGGACACTGAAGCTTTCTTT. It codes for CASSQGAWDTEAFF.